The 6 T cell receptor beta chains below come from one sample, sequenced in a study of blood T cell repertoires in COVID-19. Generated by immunoSEQ multiplex PCR, the TCRdb table keeps only in-frame clones and is missing some. The sample comprises a few hundred thousand clones, 65% to 90% of which are singletons, and around 4% rests with the top ten. Sample: PBMCs or T cells enriched from blood (not recorded which). Every receptor here comes from a woman in her 40s with acute COVID-19.

The chain links TRBV19 to TRBJ1-1; D is ambiguous. The V end was cut by 11 bases, the J end by 0 bases, with 16 bases between. Germline V CDR1 and CDR2: LNHDA, SQIVND (reference sequence). The CDR3 runs to 14 residues. The CDR3 DNA sequence: TGTGCCTCCCACCGGGTGGCTATGAACACTGAAGCTTTCTTT. Encoded protein: CASHRVAMNTEAFF. The entire variable domain, with the rest obtained from reference TRBV19 and TRBJ1-1, is as follows: DGGITQSPKYLFRKEGQNVTLSCEQNLNHDAMYWYRQDPGQGLRLIYYSQIVNDFQKGDIAEGYSVSREKKESFPLTVTSAQKNPTAFYLCASHRVAMNTEAFFGQGTRLTVV.

V gene TRBV2 combines with J gene TRBJ2-2; 7 bases line up with TRBD2. This CDR3 has 17 residues. Germline V gives CDR1 SNHLY, CDR2 FYNNEI. Trimming removed 6 bases from V and 7 bases from J; junction bases left unmatched: 17. The CDR3 DNA reads TGTGCCAGCAGCCATCCCGCGGCGGGAGATCAGGTCGGGGAGCTGTTTTTT. It is translated as CASSHPAAGDQVGELFF.

The CDR3 reads CASRTQGNSYNSPLHF. The CDR3 DNA reads TGTGCCAGCAGAACCCAGGGTAACTCCTATAATTCACCCCTCCACTTT. The chain combines TRBV27 with TRBJ1-6, with D possibly matching TRBD1 (5 bases). The CDR3 loop spans 16 amino acids. Trimming removed 6 bases from V and 0 bases from J, with 12 bases in between. The germline V gene has CDR1 MNHEY and CDR2 SMNVEV (reference sequence).

The V gene is TRBV9, the J gene TRBJ2-7; 11 bases are a match to TRBD2. V gave up 3 bases and J gave up 0 bases; unmatched junction bases: 2. The CDR3 has 15 amino acids. Germline V gene lookup returns CDR1 SGDLS and CDR2 YYNGEE. The CDR3 sequence is CASSAGTSGSYEQYF. The DNA of the CDR3 is TGTGCCAGCAGCGCTGGGACTAGCGGCTCCTACGAGCAGTACTTC.

This clone was seen a few times. J is TRBJ2-7 and V is TRBV11-2; 8 positions agree with TRBD2. Looked up from germline, CDR1 is SGHAT and CDR2 is FQNNGV. This CDR3 has 15 residues. The V gene end was trimmed by 1 base and the J gene end by 6 bases; junction bases not matched to a gene: 8. The DNA of the CDR3 is TGTGCCAGCAGCTTAGGAGTCGGGACTAGTGTCGAGCAGTACTTC. It yields the protein CASSLGVGTSVEQYF. Based on the CDR3 plus reference TRBV11-2 and TRBJ2-7, the full variable domain is EAGVAQSPRYKIIEKRQSVAFWCNPISGHATLYWYQQILGQGPKLLIQFQNNGVVDDSQLPKDRFSAERLKGVDSTLKIQPAKLEDSAVYLCASSLGVGTSVEQYFGPGTRLTVT.

This clone occurred a few times. CDR3 in DNA: TGTGCCAGCAGCAATCCGTCCGGGACAGGGAGTTCACCCCTCCACTTT. Encoded protein: CASSNPSGTGSSPLHF. This rearrangement joins TRBV7-9 to TRBJ1-6, with 9 bases matching TRBD1. This CDR3 is 16 amino acids long. After removal of 5 bases from V and 9 bases from J, the junction contained 11 bases not matched to a gene. The germline V gene has CDR1 SEHNR and CDR2 FQNEAQ (reference sequence).